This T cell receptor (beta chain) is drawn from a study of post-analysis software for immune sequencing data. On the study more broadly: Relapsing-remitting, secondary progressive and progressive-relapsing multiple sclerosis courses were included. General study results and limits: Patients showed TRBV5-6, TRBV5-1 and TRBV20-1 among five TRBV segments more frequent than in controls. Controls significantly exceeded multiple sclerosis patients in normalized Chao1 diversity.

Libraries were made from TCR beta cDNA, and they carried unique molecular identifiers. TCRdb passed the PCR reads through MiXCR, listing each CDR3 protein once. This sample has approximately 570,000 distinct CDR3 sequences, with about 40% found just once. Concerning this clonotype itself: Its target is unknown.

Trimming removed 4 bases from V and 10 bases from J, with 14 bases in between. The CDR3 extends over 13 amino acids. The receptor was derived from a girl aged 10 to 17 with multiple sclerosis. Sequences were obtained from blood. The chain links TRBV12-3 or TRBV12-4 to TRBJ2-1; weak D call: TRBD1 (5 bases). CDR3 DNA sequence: TGTGCCAGCAGTTCAGGGTCTTGGGCCGAGCAGTTCTTC. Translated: CASSSGSWAEQFF.